This T cell receptor beta chain was obtained from a study of vaccination and CD4 T cells after COVID-19. Study-wide background: The stimulating agents, overlapping spike peptides, came from SARS-CoV-2, HCoV-NL63, HCoV-OC43 and HCoV-229E.

The Oncomine TCR Beta short-read assay was what sequenced the DNA obtained from cultured CD4+ T cells. In this case, cultured CD4+ T cells provided the extracted genomic DNA. TCRdb redid the calling of the PCR reads with MiXCR, one entry per CDR3 protein. The profile shows 9,500 to 15,000 distinct CDR3 sequences, around 40% of them singletons. In regard to this clonotype: Its antigen is unknown.

Sample treatment: 10-day PBMC culture with coronavirus spike peptide pools or control peptides (ViraFEST assay). T cells were expanded with peptide pools, and expanded clonotypes were identified by TCR sequencing. Sequencing used cultured CD4+ T cells from blood. The receptor comes from a human donor with COVID-19.

DNA of the CDR3: TGTGCCAGCAGCTTACGGGGCTCCTACGAGCAGTACTTC. Translating gives CASSLRGSYEQYF. V gene TRBV7-2 combines with J gene TRBJ2-7, with D perhaps TRBD2 (5 bases). Germline V gives CDR1 SGHTA, CDR2 FQGNSA. There are 13 residues in the CDR3. Trimming cost V 2 bases and J 0 bases, with 5 bases left between them.